The sequence of this T cell receptor beta chain was determined in a study of blood T cell repertoires in COVID-19. Study-wide context: Italy, Spain and the United States were the sources of the convalescent and acute COVID-19 samples.

Germline V CDR1 and CDR2: MNHNS, SASEGT. J was trimmed by 4 bases and V by 1 base; bases with no gene match: 1. The CDR3 has 13 residues. Original analysis: Cell counts per sample came from amplifying reference gene primers. The data were produced by immunoSEQ multiplex PCR, yet TCRdb's version contains in-frame clones alone and is incomplete. V and J calls and clone size are as listed in that table; D and trimming were resolved from the DNA. The sample has over 150,000 clones, roughly 85% seen once. Individuals drawn from 20 to 25 US areas were roughly 18 to 95 years old. The source material was PBMCs or T cells enriched from blood (not recorded which). This rearrangement joins TRBV6-1 to TRBJ2-7, with 7 bases matching TRBD1. The clonotype was recovered from a woman aged 70-85 years in a cohort exposed to, infected with or recovered from COVID-19 (not recorded which). The CDR3 DNA reads TGTGCCAGCAGTGAAGAGGGGGCGTACGAGCAGTACTTC. Translated, it gives CASSEEGAYEQYF.